This passage covers 13 T cell receptor beta chains from one sample sequenced in a study of beta chain features in type 1 diabetes. Of the isolated RNA, all was reverse transcribed, and so the sequenced material was expressed TCRB transcripts. Generated by immunoSEQ multiplex PCR, the TCRdb table keeps only in-frame clones and is missing some. The table shows 400,000 to 450,000 clones, with roughly 13% occurring only once. Sequences were obtained from naive CD4+ T cells from blood. The receptors originated from a man aged 25-45 years in good health.

This clone has a handful of counts. The chain employs TRBV2 and TRBJ2-3; D might be TRBD2 (6 bases). Trimming stripped 2 bases from V and 4 bases from J, with 13 bases between. The CDR3 spans 15 residues. Germline V lookup: CDR1 SNHLY, CDR2 FYNNEI. In DNA form, the CDR3 reads TGTGCCAGCAGTGAATCGGCGGGGTGGTCAGATACGCAGTATTTT. Translated: CASSESAGWSDTQYF.

J is TRBJ2-2 and V is TRBV10-3; D could derive from TRBD1 or TRBD2 (6 bases each). Trimming took 6 bases from V and 4 from J, leaving 9 bases between them. The CDR3 is made up of 13 amino acids. Per the germline V gene, CDR1 is ENHRY and CDR2 is SYGVKD. Here the CDR3 reads CAIRQGGTGELFF. CDR3 sequence (DNA): TGTGCCATCAGACAGGGAGGCACCGGGGAGCTGTTTTTT.

The rearrangement joins TRBV10-1 to TRBJ2-2, with D possibly matching TRBD1 (6 bases). V was cut by 3 bases and J by 4 bases, with 6 bases left in between. CDR1 WNHNN and CDR2 SYGVQD come from the germline V gene (reference sequence). The CDR3 totals 13 residues. CDR3 loop: CASSEQGTGELFF. The CDR3 DNA is TGCGCCAGCAGTGAACAGGGCACCGGGGAGCTGTTTTTT.

This clone was seen more than once but under ten times. The sample holds other DNA sequences that translate to the same CDR3. The J gene is TRBJ2-1, the V gene TRBV7-2, with 12 bases matching TRBD2. Unmatched junction bases numbered 5, after V lost 1 base and J lost 7 bases. Per the germline V gene, CDR1 is SGHTA and CDR2 is FQGNSA. CDR3 length: 16 residues. The CDR3 nucleotides are TGTGCCAGCAGCTTAGGGCTAGCGGGAGGGCTGAATGAGCAGTTCTTC. Translating it yields CASSLGLAGGLNEQFF.

The chain is built from TRBV4-3 and TRBJ2-3; TRBD2 is a possible D gene (6 bases). CDR1 and CDR2 from the germline V gene are LGHNA and YSLEER. This CDR3 is 16 amino acids long. V lost 0 bases and J 4 bases, leaving 14 bases between the germline ends. The chain's CDR3 is CASSQDLATGADTQYF. CDR3 DNA: TGCGCCAGCAGCCAAGATCTCGCTACGGGGGCAGATACGCAGTATTTT.

This clone was detected a few times. The chain employs TRBV30 and TRBJ1-2; D gene unclear. Trimming left V 1 base short and J 3 bases short, with 9 bases between. The length of the CDR3 is 13 residues. Germline assignment: CDR1 GTSNPN and CDR2 SVGIG (reference sequence). This CDR3 reads CAWSAIGHYGYTF. The CDR3 DNA reads as TGTGCCTGGAGTGCAATCGGGCACTATGGCTACACCTTC.

This clone has more than one count but fewer than ten. Within the sample, other DNA sequences also encode this same CDR3. The chain uses TRBV7-2 and TRBJ2-5; TRBD2 matches 14 bases. Germline CDR1 is SGHTA and CDR2 is FQGNSA. V was pared by 5 bases and J by 2 bases, with 4 bases of the junction left unmatched. The length of the CDR3 is 16 residues. Written as DNA, the CDR3 is TGTGCCAGCAGCCCCGGACTAGCGGGGGGACAAGAGACCCAGTACTTC. This encodes CASSPGLAGGQETQYF.

This rearrangement joins TRBV7-3 to TRBJ2-1, with 9 bases that match TRBD2. This CDR3 has 15 residues. Germline assignment: CDR1 SGHTA and CDR2 FQGTGA. The trim removed 1 base at V and 4 bases at J, leaving 2 bases unmatched. CDR3 nucleotides: TGTGCCAGCAGCTTAAGGCTAGCGGGATACAATGAGCAGTTCTTC. Amino acids: CASSLRLAGYNEQFF.

The chain couples TRBV4-1 to TRBJ2-5; D gene unclear. CDR3 length equals 13 residues. Germline CDR1 reads MGHRA; CDR2 reads YSYEKL. V lost 1 base to trimming and J lost 5 bases, with 8 bases between them. CDR3 nucleotide sequence: TGCGCCAGCAGCCAAGGGGGTGCGGAGACCCAGTACTTC. This gives the protein CASSQGGAETQYF.

The chain carries TRBV18 and TRBJ2-3; maybe TRBD2 (6 bases). Trimming removed 2 bases from V and 7 bases from J, with 19 bases in between. Germline CDR1 and CDR2: KGHSH and LQKENI. There are 16 residues in the CDR3. The CDR3 bases are TGTGCCAGCTCACCATCCGGGGGAGCGGAAACAAATACGCAGTATTTT. This sequence encodes CASSPSGGAETNTQYF.

This clone was seen more than once but under ten times. The V and J genes are TRBV29-1 and TRBJ2-7, with TRBD1 matching 7 bases. From germline, CDR1 is SQVTM and CDR2 ANQGSEA. V dropped 6 bases and J dropped 6; count of bases not matched to a gene: 8. The CDR3 is made up of 12 amino acids. The CDR3 nucleotides read TGCAGCGTCAGACAGGGAGCTGGCGAGCAGTACTTC. The encoded protein is CSVRQGAGEQYF.

The chain joins TRBV29-1 to TRBJ2-2; 9 bases align to TRBD2. J was trimmed by 6 bases and V by 4 bases; bases with no gene match: 9. The CDR3 runs to 15 residues. The V gene's germline CDR1 is SQVTM and CDR2 ANQGSEA. CDR3 nucleotide sequence: TGCAGCGTTGGGATGACTAGCGGAGGCCCCGGGGAGCTGTTTTTT. Translating gives CSVGMTSGGPGELFF.

This chain links TRBV30 with TRBJ1-2, with a possible D match to TRBD1 (6 bases). From germline, CDR1 is GTSNPN and CDR2 SVGIG (reference sequence). This CDR3 has 11 residues. V lost 7 bases and J 6 bases, leaving 12 bases between the germline ends. CDR3 DNA sequence: TGTGCCTCCCGGGACATCAATGGCTACACCTTC. It codes for CASRDINGYTF.